This T cell receptor (beta chain) emerged from a study of blood T cell repertoires in COVID-19. Study background: Samples of COVID-19 (acute and convalescent) were obtained from the United States, Italy and Spain. PBMCs, B-cell-depleted T cells, or T cells provided the cDNA or gDNA that made up the material.

Per the authors' pipeline: Amplification from reference gene primers served as the basis for estimated nucleated cell counts. Method: immunoSEQ multiplex PCR; TCRdb's copy keeps in-frame clones and lacks some. V and J calls and clone size are as listed in that table; D and trimming were resolved from the DNA. This sample has about 190,000 clones; about 85% occur once, and the top ten carry approximately 2.3%. With 4 bases removed from V and 6 bases from J, the gap between germline ends came to 19 bases. Germline loops: CDR1 SGDLS, CDR2 YYNGEE. This CDR3 comprises 15 residues. This chain links TRBV9 with TRBJ1-1, with D possibly being TRBD1 (5 bases). The specimen sequenced was peripheral blood. The receptor was isolated from a man aged 65-85 years with active or convalescent COVID-19. The DNA for the CDR3 is TGTGCCAGCAGCCCAGCCCTGACAGCCCTCCCTGAAGCTTTCTTT. Protein: CASSPALTALPEAFF.